This TCR beta chain was identified during a study of graft-versus-host responses after intestinal transplantation. Measured with immunoSEQ multiplex PCR; TCRdb has only the in-frame clones, and not every one. The sample shows about 4,600 clones, 20% to 30% of them seen only once. There are 13 residues in the CDR3. V lost 0 bases and J 5 bases, leaving 10 bases between the germline ends. In germline, CDR1 is GTSNPN, CDR2 SVGIG (reference sequence). This material consisted of alloreactive CD4+ T cells from a mixed lymphocyte reaction culture, taken before intestinal transplant. Subset: CFSE-low proliferating T cells sorted from roughly 6-day pre-transplant mixed lymphocyte reaction (GvH or HvG direction). This sequence was found in a human patient who received an intestinal transplant. The rearrangement links TRBV30 to TRBJ1-2; D remains unclear. CDR3 residues: CAWSVARRYGYTF. The CDR3 nucleotides read TGTGCCTGGAGTGTAGCCAGGAGGTATGGCTACACCTTC. Using reference TRBV30 and TRBJ1-2 for the parts outside the CDR3, the full variable domain is SQTIHQWPATLVQPVGSPLSLECTVEGTSNPNLYWYRQAAGRGLQLLFYSVGIGQISSEVPQNLSASRPQDRQFILSSKKLLLSDSGFYLCAWSVARRYGYTFGSGTRLTVV.